The 21 T cell receptor beta chains below all came from one sample that was sequenced in a study of graft-versus-host responses after intestinal transplantation. TCRdb's copy holds only in-frame clones and misses some; the assay was immunoSEQ multiplex PCR. The sample holds about 14,000 clones, around 94% seen once. The sample in question was PBMCs, obtained 9 days after transplant. The receptors come from a human patient who received an intestinal transplant, so some T cells may come from the graft donor.

The V and J genes are TRBV13 and TRBJ2-3; D call uncertain. Germline-derived CDR1 and CDR2 are PRHDT and FYEKMQ (reference sequence). V was pared by 4 bases and J by 2 bases, with 4 bases between. The CDR3 runs 12 residues. The CDR3 nucleotides are TGTGCCAGCAGCTACGACACAGATACGCAGTATTTT. This encodes CASSYDTDTQYF.

The chain employs TRBV29-1 and TRBJ1-1, with D hard to call. CDR3 size: 11 residues. From germline, CDR1 is SQVTM and CDR2 ANQGSEA. Trimming took 7 bases from V and 4 from J, leaving 10 bases between them. In DNA, the CDR3 is TGCAGCGCCACCTTAGGCACTGAAGCTTTCTTT. Protein product: CSATLGTEAFF.

The chain links TRBV6-1 to TRBJ2-2; D is unresolved. The CDR3 is made up of 14 amino acids. The germline V gene has CDR1 MNHNS and CDR2 SASEGT. V was shortened by 7 bases and J by 3 bases, with 12 bases between the two germline ends. CDR3 in DNA: TGTGCCAGCATAACGACATGGTACACCGGGGAGCTGTTTTTT. Translation gives CASITTWYTGELFF.

V and J are TRBV14 and TRBJ1-1; no definite D call. The CDR3 runs to 12 residues. The V end lost 4 bases, the J end lost 5 bases, and 8 bases lay between the germline ends. The germline CDR1 and CDR2 sequences are SGHDN and FVKESK. CDR3 in amino acids: CASSLRSTEAFF. Here the CDR3 DNA reads TGTGCCAGCAGCCTTAGGTCGACTGAAGCTTTCTTT.

The chain is built from TRBV10-3 and TRBJ2-7, with D tentatively TRBD2 (6 bases). Deletions cut 0 bases from V and 4 bases from J, with 7 bases between. CDR3 length: 13 residues. Germline V CDR1 and CDR2: ENHRY, SYGVKD. The CDR3 reads CAISESEGYEQYF. DNA of the CDR3: TGTGCCATCAGTGAGTCGGAGGGATACGAGCAGTACTTC.

This clone was observed a single time. V usage is TRBV29-1 and J usage is TRBJ2-3; D remains unclear. There are 15 residues in the CDR3. Germline CDR1 and CDR2: SQVTM and ANQGSEA. Trimming pared 5 bases from V and 1 base from J, leaving 16 bases between. This CDR3 is CSVLLLSQGTDTQYF. The CDR3, as DNA: TGCAGCGTTCTGCTCTTGAGCCAAGGCACAGATACGCAGTATTTT.

The chain is built from TRBV15 and TRBJ2-1; 10 bases are shared with TRBD1. CDR1 is LNHNV, CDR2 YYDKDF, per germline (reference sequence). The CDR3 is made up of 16 amino acids. V gave up 1 base and J gave up 7 bases; unmatched junction bases: 7. CDR3 amino acids: CATSRGRTGGLNEQFF. The CDR3 DNA follows: TGTGCCACCAGCAGAGGCAGGACAGGGGGTCTTAATGAGCAGTTCTTC.

This clone was recorded once. V gene TRBV19 combines with J gene TRBJ2-7, with D maybe TRBD1 (6 bases). Germline CDR1 and CDR2: LNHDA and SQIVND (reference sequence). This CDR3 region has 13 residues. V was cut by 3 bases and J by 2 bases, with 8 bases left in between. CDR3 sequence: CASSMGQAYEQYF. The CDR3 DNA follows: TGTGCCAGTAGTATGGGACAAGCCTACGAGCAGTACTTC.

As DNA, the CDR3 is TGCGCCAGCACCCTATCAGAGACAGGTAGTGGATACGAGCAGTACTTC. Its translation is CASTLSETGSGYEQYF. The chain employs TRBV5-1 and TRBJ2-7; perhaps TRBD1 as D (6 bases). V was shortened by 6 bases and J by 4 bases, with 23 bases between the two germline ends. This CDR3 is 16 amino acids long. CDR1 and CDR2 (germline): SGHRS, YFSETQ.

V usage is TRBV4-1 and J usage is TRBJ1-5; TRBD1 matches 9 bases. This CDR3 comprises 15 residues. The germline CDR1 and CDR2 sequences are MGHRA and YSYEKL. V gave up 0 bases and J gave up 4 bases; unmatched junction bases: 1. The chain's CDR3 is CASSQEGTGNQPQHF. CDR3 sequence (DNA): TGCGCCAGCAGCCAAGAAGGGACAGGGAATCAGCCCCAGCATTTT.

This chain joins TRBV27 and TRBJ2-1; the match to TRBD2 covers 8 bases. Germline V gene lookup returns CDR1 MNHEY and CDR2 SMNVEV (reference sequence). The J segment lost 10 bases and the V segment lost 5 bases, leaving 7 bases of the junction unmatched. This CDR3 has 13 residues. The DNA for the CDR3 is TGTGCCAGCAGTGGTAGCGGGATTAGGGAGCAGTTCTTC. This encodes CASSGSGIREQFF.

The chain links TRBV19 to TRBJ2-3; unclear D gene. The germline V and J ends were trimmed by 5 bases and 1 base, with 10 bases remaining between them. The germline gives CDR1 LNHDA, CDR2 SQIVND (reference sequence). The CDR3 length is 14 residues. CDR3 in amino acids: CASSSDGRTDTQYF. In DNA, the CDR3 is TGTGCCAGTAGTTCCGACGGACGCACAGATACGCAGTATTTT.

The rearrangement joins TRBV6-5 to TRBJ2-1; no clear D. The V gene lost 5 bases and the J gene lost 8 bases, with 16 bases spanning the gap. Looked up from germline, CDR1 is MNHEY and CDR2 is SVGAGI. The CDR3 consists of 14 residues. Here the CDR3 reads CASSTGLGVDEQFF. In nucleotides, the CDR3 is TGTGCCAGCAGTACCGGCTTGGGCGTAGATGAGCAGTTCTTC.

The chain links TRBV4-1 to TRBJ2-7, with 8 nucleotides matching TRBD2. The CDR3 runs to 17 residues. The germline V gene has CDR1 MGHRA and CDR2 YSYEKL. The ends lost 0 bases at V and 3 bases at J; junction bases unmatched: 10. CDR3 coding DNA: TGCGCCAGCAGCCAAGATTCGTTGGGACTAGGGATCTACGAGCAGTACTTC. Translation: CASSQDSLGLGIYEQYF.

CDR3 nucleotides: TGTGCCAGTAGTATTAGCGGGCCAGAGGATATCTATGGCTACACCTTC. Residues: CASSISGPEDIYGYTF. The chain couples TRBV19 to TRBJ1-2; D gene unclear. This CDR3 contains 16 residues. V was shortened by 3 bases and J by 4 bases, with 18 bases between the two germline ends. In germline, CDR1 is LNHDA, CDR2 SQIVND (reference sequence).

The chain combines TRBV19 with TRBJ2-3; 8 bases fit TRBD2. This CDR3 is 15 amino acids long. With V trimmed by 5 bases and J by 2 bases, 6 bases remained unmatched. The V gene's germline CDR1 is LNHDA and CDR2 SQIVND (reference sequence). The DNA of the CDR3 is TGTGCCAGTAGTGTAGCGGGACTCCCCACAGATACGCAGTATTTT. This translates into CASSVAGLPTDTQYF.

V is TRBV13 and J is TRBJ2-3, with D perhaps being TRBD1 or TRBD2 (5 bases each). The ends were cut back, 4 bases at V and 0 bases at J, with 11 bases in the middle. The germline CDR1 and CDR2 sequences are PRHDT and FYEKMQ (reference sequence). CDR3 length: 15 residues. The CDR3 nucleotides are TGTGCCAGCAGCTCTAGGGACGGTAGCACAGATACGCAGTATTTT. Translating it yields CASSSRDGSTDTQYF.

The chain couples TRBV15 to TRBJ2-1; 13 bases align to TRBD2. The CDR3 runs to 15 residues. Trimming removed 2 bases from V and 10 bases from J; junction bases left unmatched: 5. Germline values: CDR1 LNHNV, CDR2 YYDKDF (reference sequence). The CDR3 is CATSRTSGRGGEQFF. The CDR3 DNA is TGTGCCACCAGCAGAACTAGCGGGAGGGGGGGGGAGCAGTTCTTC.

The chain is built from TRBV7-9 and TRBJ2-7, with 7 bases lining up with TRBD1. After removal of 3 bases from V and 7 bases from J, the junction contained 3 bases not matched to a gene. The V gene's germline CDR1 is SEHNR and CDR2 FQNEAQ (reference sequence). This CDR3 comprises 12 residues. The CDR3 nucleotides are TGTGCCAGCAGCTTTGGGACAGCTGAGCAGTACTTC. It yields the protein CASSFGTAEQYF.

This chain connects TRBV30 to TRBJ1-1; D is ambiguous. The CDR3 sequence is 14 residues long. CDR1 GTSNPN and CDR2 SVGIG come from the germline V gene (reference sequence). V was trimmed by 2 bases and J by 0 bases, leaving 10 bases between them. The CDR3 spells CAWSPGQMNTEAFF. CDR3 in DNA: TGTGCCTGGAGTCCGGGCCAAATGAACACTGAAGCTTTCTTT.

The chain uses TRBV30 and TRBJ2-7, with 9 bases matching TRBD2. The J segment lost 6 bases and the V segment lost 5 bases, leaving 2 bases of the junction unmatched. CDR3 length equals 11 residues. Germline V gives CDR1 GTSNPN, CDR2 SVGIG (reference sequence). DNA of the CDR3: TGTGCCTGGGTAGCGGGAGTCGAGCAGTACTTC. Translating it yields CAWVAGVEQYF.